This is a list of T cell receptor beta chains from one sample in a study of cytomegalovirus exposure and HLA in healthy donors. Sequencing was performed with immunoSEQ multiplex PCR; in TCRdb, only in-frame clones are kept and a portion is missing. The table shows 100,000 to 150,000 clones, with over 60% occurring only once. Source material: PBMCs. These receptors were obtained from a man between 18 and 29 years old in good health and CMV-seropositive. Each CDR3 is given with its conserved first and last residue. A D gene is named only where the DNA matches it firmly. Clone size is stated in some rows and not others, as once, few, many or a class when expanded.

TGTGCCAGCAGCTTAGCGGGTTCCCCCTGGCCCCAGCATTTT	CASSLAGSPWPQHF	TRBV11-2	TRBJ1-5	NA	NA	14
TGTGCCAGCAGCTTAGGGGAGACAACTGAAGCTTTCTTT	CASSLGETTEAFF	TRBV11-1	TRBJ1-1	NA	NA	13
TGTGCCAGTACTACCCGGGGAGATCCCCGTTATAGCAATCAGCCCCAGCATTTT	CASTTRGDPRYSNQPQHF	TRBV19	TRBJ1-5	few	NA	18
TGTGCCAGCAGTCAACCGGGACAGGGGGCCTATGGCTACACCTTC	CASSQPGQGAYGYTF	TRBV6-6	TRBJ1-2	NA	TRBD1	15
TGTGCCAGCAGTTACCAACAGCCGAACACTGAAGCTTTCTTT	CASSYQQPNTEAFF	TRBV6-5	TRBJ1-1	NA	NA	14
TGTGCCAGCAGGATACAATTCTCAGCTTTCTTT	CASRIQFSAFF	TRBV28	TRBJ1-1	NA	NA	11
TGTGCCAGCAGCCCGATCGGGACCTACGAGCAGTACTTC	CASSPIGTYEQYF	TRBV7-6	TRBJ2-7	NA	NA	13
TGTGCCAGCTCACCGACAGGGGCGAACACTGAAGCTTTCTTT	CASSPTGANTEAFF	TRBV18	TRBJ1-1	NA	TRBD1	14
TGTGCCACCAGTCCCGACTGGAACACTGAAGCTTTCTTT	CATSPDWNTEAFF	TRBV15	TRBJ1-1	NA	NA	13
TGTGCCAGCAGTTTAGACAGAATGAACACTGAAGCTTTCTTT	CASSLDRMNTEAFF	TRBV27	TRBJ1-1	few	NA	14
TGTGCCAGCAGCTTAGGATCCGGGACAGGGTATAGCAATCAGCCCCAGCATTTT	CASSLGSGTGYSNQPQHF	TRBV7-9	TRBJ1-5	few	TRBD1	18
TGCGCCAGCAGCCAAGAGACAGGGGGGTCCTACAATGAGCAGTTCTTC	CASSQETGGSYNEQFF	TRBV4-1	TRBJ2-1	NA	TRBD1	16
TGTGCCAGCAGCTGGTCCTACTTAAAGCAGTACTTC	CASSWSYLKQYF	TRBV13	TRBJ2-5	NA	NA	12
TGTGCCAGCCGAGGACCAGGGGCCACTGAAGCTTTCTTT	CASRGPGATEAFF	TRBV18	TRBJ1-1	once	NA	13
TGTGCCATCAGTGGACAAACCTATGGCTACACCTTC	CAISGQTYGYTF	TRBV10-3	TRBJ1-2	NA	NA	12
TGTGCCAGCAGTATCGACAGGAACAATTCACCCCTCCACTTT	CASSIDRNNSPLHF	TRBV6-1	TRBJ1-6	NA	NA	14
TGTGCCAGCAGCCCACCAGGGGGCGGGAGTAGATACGAGCAGTACTTC	CASSPPGGGSRYEQYF	TRBV7-9	TRBJ2-7	NA	NA	16
TGTGCCAGCTCACGAACAGGGGAGAACTATGGCTACACCTTC	CASSRTGENYGYTF	TRBV18	TRBJ1-2	NA	TRBD1	14
TGTGCCAGCAGTCCCCCGAGGGTTGAAGCTTTCTTT	CASSPPRVEAFF	TRBV6-1	TRBJ1-1	NA	NA	12
TGTGCCAGCAGCTTACAGGGGCACACTGAAGCTTTCTTT	CASSLQGHTEAFF	TRBV7-9	TRBJ1-1	NA	NA	13
TGTGCCAGCAGTTTATTAGGCAGGGGGAGGACTGAAGCTTTCTTT	CASSLLGRGRTEAFF	TRBV27	TRBJ1-1	NA	TRBD1	15
TGTGCCAGCAGCTCTGGGACTAGCGGGGGGGCTGGCAATGAGCAGTTCTTC	CASSSGTSGGAGNEQFF	TRBV7-6	TRBJ2-1	NA	TRBD2	17